The 31 T cell receptor beta chains below all came from one sample that was sequenced in a study of T cell responses to AZD1222 COVID-19 vaccine. The table came from immunoSEQ multiplex PCR; TCRdb's copy has only in-frame clones and leaves some out. The table includes roughly 130,000 clones, just over 85% detected once. The sample was peripheral blood, taken on day 0 of AZD1222 vaccination. These receptors originate from an adult in good health.

The genes are TRBV6-5 and TRBJ1-1; D is undetermined. CDR3 length: 12 amino acids. Trimming took off 7 bases at V and 4 bases at J, with 10 bases between the two ends. Germline CDR1 and CDR2: MNHEY and SVGAGI. CDR3 region: CASMSFSTEAFF. The CDR3 DNA reads TGTGCCAGCATGTCGTTCAGCACTGAAGCTTTCTTT.

This clone was picked up a small number of times. The gene calls are TRBV27 and TRBJ1-2; TRBD1 matches 7 bases. V lost 4 bases and J lost 2; bases outside the gene matches: 7. The CDR3 sequence is 15 residues long. Germline CDR1 and CDR2: MNHEY and SMNVEV (reference sequence). The CDR3 nucleotides read TGTGCCAGCAGTTATTCCGGGACAGAGAACTATGGCTACACCTTC. The encoded protein is CASSYSGTENYGYTF.

This clone was seen more than once but under ten times. This rearrangement joins TRBV19 to TRBJ2-3; TRBD2 agrees at 7 bases. Per germline, CDR1 LNHDA and CDR2 SQIVND (reference sequence). The CDR3 has 16 residues. Trimming cost V 5 bases and J 3 bases; bases outside gene matches: 11. For the CDR3, the DNA is TGTGCCAGTAGTTCCCGGTCGGGGGAGGGGACAGATACGCAGTATTTT. Its protein product is CASSSRSGEGTDTQYF.

There are a few counts of this clone. The chain combines TRBV5-1 with TRBJ2-7, with 8 bases aligning to TRBD1. Looked up from germline, CDR1 is SGHRS and CDR2 is YFSETQ. The trim removed 3 bases at V and 3 bases at J, leaving 5 bases unmatched. CDR3 length: 14 residues. In DNA form, the CDR3 reads TGCGCCAGCAGCTGGGGGGACAGGTACTACGAGCAGTACTTC. Translation: CASSWGDRYYEQYF.

The CDR3 protein is CSVLRLAGVEQYF. CDR3 nucleotides: TGCAGCGTTCTCAGACTAGCGGGAGTTGAGCAGTACTTC. The gene calls are TRBV29-1 and TRBJ2-7; 12 bases match TRBD2. With V trimmed by 5 bases and J by 7 bases, 6 bases remained unmatched. The CDR3 is 13 residues long. Germline CDR1 SQVTM, CDR2 ANQGSEA.

The rearrangement joins TRBV3-1 (or the pseudogene TRBV3-2) to TRBJ2-2, with 10 bases fitting TRBD1. Germline V gene sequence: CDR1 LGHDT, CDR2 YNNKEL (reference sequence). The V and J ends lost 5 bases and 7 bases, in that order; junction bases with no gene match: 16. The CDR3 contains 18 residues. The CDR3 here is CASSDRTGTGAIIGELFF. CDR3 coding DNA: TGTGCCAGCAGCGATCGGACCGGGACAGGGGCGATTATCGGGGAGCTGTTTTTT.

The V and J genes are TRBV4-1 and TRBJ1-5; D is perhaps TRBD1 (6 bases). The germline V gene has CDR1 MGHRA and CDR2 YSYEKL. The CDR3 length is 16 residues. Trimming cost V 1 base and J 6 bases, with 16 bases left between them. The CDR3 protein is CASSQGLTRGPQPQHF. In nucleotides, the CDR3 is TGCGCCAGCAGCCAAGGATTGACCAGGGGCCCTCAGCCCCAGCATTTT.

J is TRBJ1-1 and V is TRBV13, with D uncertain. Trimming shortened V by 7 bases and J by 5 bases, and 20 bases separated the two germline ends. The CDR3 contains 15 residues. The V gene's germline CDR1 is PRHDT and CDR2 FYEKMQ (reference sequence). The CDR3 is CASKKSRIRGTEAFF. The CDR3 bases are TGTGCCAGCAAAAAGTCCCGCATCCGAGGGACTGAAGCTTTCTTT.

In its sample, this clone was seen a few times. V and J are TRBV7-9 and TRBJ1-1, with 7 bases fitting TRBD1. CDR1 and CDR2 from the germline V gene are SEHNR and FQNEAQ (reference sequence). The trim removed 5 bases at V and 10 bases at J, leaving 4 bases unmatched. CDR3 length: 11 residues. The CDR3, as DNA: TGTGCCAGCAGCGAGGGACAGCGAGCTTTCTTT. Translated: CASSEGQRAFF.

This clone was recorded a few times. This sequence joins TRBV15 and TRBJ2-1; perhaps D is TRBD1 or TRBD2 (5 bases each). CDR1 and CDR2 from the germline V gene are LNHNV and YYDKDF (reference sequence). The V and J ends lost 0 bases and 10 bases respectively, with 16 bases between them. This CDR3 comprises 15 residues. The DNA of the CDR3 is TGTGCCACCAGCAGAGATCGAGGGGCTGTAAACGAGCAGTTCTTC. It is translated as CATSRDRGAVNEQFF.

The chain uses TRBV4-1 and TRBJ2-2, with D perhaps TRBD2 (7 bases). CDR1 is MGHRA and CDR2 is YSYEKL in the germline V gene. The CDR3 runs 14 residues. V was trimmed by 4 bases and J by 5 bases, leaving 11 bases between them. The CDR3 region is CASSPQGGTGELFF. DNA for the CDR3: TGCGCCAGCAGCCCACAGGGAGGGACCGGGGAGCTGTTTTTT.

This chain connects TRBV7-9 to TRBJ2-7; D is undetermined. Germline V gene sequence: CDR1 SEHNR, CDR2 FQNEAQ (reference sequence). The CDR3 covers 14 residues. The ends were cut back, 4 bases at V and 4 bases at J, with 14 bases in the middle. This CDR3 reads CASSSKLLGYEQYF. For the CDR3, the DNA is TGTGCCAGCAGCTCAAAGTTATTAGGTTACGAGCAGTACTTC.

The chain carries TRBV5-1 and TRBJ2-7; possible D gene TRBD1, 6 bases. Trimming took off 4 bases at V and 0 bases at J, with 14 bases between the two ends. This CDR3 region has 15 residues. The germline V gene encodes CDR1 SGHRS and CDR2 YFSETQ. DNA for the CDR3: TGCGCCAGCAGCCCAGGGGCCAGGAGCTCCTACGAGCAGTACTTC. It is translated as CASSPGARSSYEQYF.

CDR3 DNA: TGTGCCAGCAGTTTACTAGCGTCAAGCGGAAGATACGAGCAGTACTTC. This sequence encodes CASSLLASSGRYEQYF. This chain uses TRBV28 with TRBJ2-7; possibly TRBD2 for D (6 bases). This CDR3 spans 16 amino acids. CDR1 and CDR2 (germline): MDHEN, SYDVKM. V lost 2 bases, J lost 4 bases, and 18 bases lay in between.

V gene TRBV4-3 combines with J gene TRBJ2-2, with D hard to call. Germline CDR1 is LGHNA and CDR2 is YSLEER. CDR3 length: 14 residues. V dropped 4 bases and J dropped 6 bases, with 12 bases sitting between them. CDR3 coding DNA: TGCGCCAGCAGCCCATCCCTTTACGCCGGGGAGCTGTTTTTT. Its translation: CASSPSLYAGELFF.

The chain recombines TRBV10-3 with TRBJ1-2, with 7 bases identical to TRBD1. Germline trimming cut 6 bases from V and 2 bases from J; bases unmatched to any gene: 9. CDR3 length: 15 residues. Germline CDR1 reads ENHRY; CDR2 reads SYGVKD. This CDR3 reads CAISAQGTENYGYTF. CDR3 sequence (DNA): TGTGCCATCAGCGCCCAAGGGACAGAGAACTATGGCTACACCTTC.

This clone appeared once. V is TRBV7-6 and J is TRBJ1-6; 9 bases line up with TRBD1. The germline V gene encodes CDR1 SGHVS and CDR2 FNYEAQ. The CDR3 length is 16 residues. V was clipped by 3 bases and J by 4 bases; unmatched bases: 4. This CDR3 reads CASSLRQGGYNSPLHF. DNA of the CDR3: TGTGCCAGCAGCTTGAGACAGGGGGGATATAATTCACCCCTCCACTTT.

This sequence joins TRBV4-3 and TRBJ2-7; 7 nucleotides align to TRBD1. CDR3 size: 15 residues. Unmatched junction bases numbered 7, after V lost 4 bases and J lost 1 base. Looked up from germline, CDR1 is LGHNA and CDR2 is YSLEER. CDR3 bases: TGCGCCAGCAGCCCCCAACCGGGACAGTCCTACGAGCAGTACTTC. Its protein is CASSPQPGQSYEQYF.

This clone has a single count. The J gene is TRBJ1-6, the V gene TRBV4-2; 8 nucleotides match TRBD1. The CDR3 totals 17 residues. CDR1 LGHNA and CDR2 YNFKEQ come from the germline V gene. J lost 6 bases, V lost 0 bases, and 7 bases had no gene match. This CDR3 is CASSQDPQGAGNSPLHF. The CDR3 coding sequence is TGTGCCAGCAGCCAAGATCCTCAGGGGGCAGGTAATTCACCCCTCCACTTT.

V gene TRBV5-1 combines with J gene TRBJ1-1; a weak D match, TRBD1 (5 bases). Trimming cost V 4 bases and J 1 base, with 14 bases left between them. This CDR3 is 15 amino acids long. Germline V gene lookup returns CDR1 SGHRS and CDR2 YFSETQ. The CDR3 DNA reads TGCGCCAGCAGCAGGATACGAAGGGGGAACACTGAAGCTTTCTTT. Translation: CASSRIRRGNTEAFF.

The chain carries TRBV9 and TRBJ1-3, with D hard to call. V lost 0 bases and J 3 bases, leaving 13 bases between the germline ends. CDR1 and CDR2 from the germline V gene are SGDLS and YYNGEE. The CDR3 runs to 16 residues. The CDR3: CASSVESGVDGNTIYF. The CDR3 nucleotides read TGTGCCAGCAGCGTAGAATCGGGTGTGGATGGAAACACCATATATTTT.

The chain combines TRBV7-6 with TRBJ1-3, with a weak D call TRBD1 (5 bases). This CDR3 region has 15 residues. V was cut by 5 bases and J by 0 bases, with 11 bases left in between. Per germline, CDR1 SGHVS and CDR2 FNYEAQ. The CDR3 nucleotides are TGTGCCAGCAGCCCCTCGACAGTCTCTGGAAACACCATATATTTT. Translating gives CASSPSTVSGNTIYF.

The V and J genes are TRBV25-1 and TRBJ2-3, with no clear D. CDR3 length: 13 residues. The germline gives CDR1 MGHDK, CDR2 SYGVNS. Trimming cost V 3 bases and J 5 bases, with 9 bases left between them. The CDR3 sequence: CASSDHPQDTQYF. CDR3 nucleotides: TGTGCCAGCAGTGACCACCCACAAGATACGCAGTATTTT.

The chain links TRBV29-1 to TRBJ2-7; D not resolved. The V and J ends lost 7 bases and 6 bases respectively, with 16 bases between them. CDR3 length equals 12 residues. Germline V gives CDR1 SQVTM, CDR2 ANQGSEA. The CDR3, as DNA: TGCAGCGCCGGACGGGTGGGGTTCGAGCAGTACTTC. This gives the protein CSAGRVGFEQYF.

The V call is TRBV10-3, the J call TRBJ1-5; TRBD1 aligns across 8 bases. CDR3 size: 13 residues. Trimming cost V 11 bases and J 2 bases; bases outside gene matches: 5. CDR1 and CDR2 from the germline V gene are ENHRY and SYGVKD. The CDR3 nucleotides are TGTGCCGGCCCGACAGGGGGCAATCAGCCCCAGCATTTT. As protein: CAGPTGGNQPQHF.

DNA for the CDR3: TGTGCCAGCAGCAAGGGAAGGGACACCGGGGAGCTGTTTTTT. Translated, it gives CASSKGRDTGELFF. The rearrangement links TRBV21-1 to TRBJ2-2. TRBV21-1 is noted as a pseudogene. CDR3 length equals 14 residues.

The chain uses TRBV5-4 and TRBJ2-1; 8 bases agree with TRBD1. Germline loops: CDR1 SGHNT, CDR2 YYREEE (reference sequence). The CDR3 totals 15 residues. The V and J ends lost 0 bases and 3 bases, in that order; junction bases with no gene match: 2. The DNA of the CDR3 is TGTGCCAGCAGCTTGGGGACAGGGAACTACAATGAGCAGTTCTTC. Protein: CASSLGTGNYNEQFF.

The count of this clone is one. The V and J genes are TRBV7-3 and TRBJ2-5; 7 positions match TRBD2. Trimming cost V 5 bases and J 1 base; bases outside gene matches: 1. Germline CDR1 reads SGHTA; CDR2 reads FQGTGA. CDR3 length: 13 amino acids. The CDR3 nucleotides are TGTGCCAGCAGCCGCGGGGGCCAAGAGACCCAGTACTTC. This codes for CASSRGGQETQYF.

The chain links TRBV9 to TRBJ1-2, with a weak D call TRBD1 (5 bases). Germline-derived CDR1 and CDR2 are SGDLS and YYNGEE. Trimming took 0 bases from V and 8 from J, leaving 11 bases between them. The CDR3 spans 13 residues. The CDR3 region is CASSVGQGGGYTF. CDR3 sequence (DNA): TGTGCCAGCAGCGTAGGTCAGGGTGGAGGCTACACCTTC.

The rearrangement uses TRBV7-8 and TRBJ1-1, with D possibly TRBD1 on 5 matching bases. Trimming shortened V by 4 bases and J by 1 base, and 7 bases separated the two germline ends. Per the germline V gene, CDR1 is SGHVS and CDR2 is FQNEAQ. The CDR3 has 13 amino acids. The CDR3 reads CASSSTENTEAFF. In DNA form, the CDR3 reads TGTGCCAGCAGCTCGACAGAGAACACTGAAGCTTTCTTT.

The gene calls are TRBV7-2 and TRBJ2-7, with 8 bases lining up with TRBD1. The CDR3 extends over 13 amino acids. Germline V gene lookup returns CDR1 SGHTA and CDR2 FQGNSA. V gave up 8 bases and J gave up 2 bases; unmatched junction bases: 5. This chain's CDR3 is CASSGGDTYEQYF. The CDR3 region has the DNA TGTGCCAGCTCAGGGGGCGATACCTACGAGCAGTACTTC.